Below, one T cell receptor (beta chain) is given with its context. The repertoire was sequenced with immunoSEQ multiplex PCR; TCRdb's copy has only in-frame clones and lacks some. This sample has under 85,000 clones, with 86% found just once. The data are from a study of OX40 agonist ivuxolimab in advanced cancers. Looking at the study overall: Patients received intravenous ivuxolimab every 2 weeks at 0.01 to 10 mg/kg. Participants averaged approximately 60 years of age (range roughly 23 to 80) and were around 80% male.

This sequence originates from an adult with an advanced solid tumor such as melanoma, head and neck, liver or kidney cancer. The sequencing here drew on CD4+ or CD8+ T cells sorted from blood, taken in a trial of the OX40 agonist ivuxolimab.

CDR3 sequence: CASSRQGRDTEAFF. CDR3 nucleotide sequence: TGTGCCAGCAGCCGCCAGGGGAGGGACACTGAAGCTTTCTTT. The J gene is TRBJ1-1, the V gene TRBV6-5; perhaps TRBD1 as D (6 bases). V gave up 6 bases and J gave up 3 bases, with 14 bases separating them. CDR1 and CDR2 from the germline V gene are MNHEY and SVGAGI. This CDR3 region has 14 residues.